This entry lists 20 T cell receptor beta chains sequenced from one sample in a study of blood T cell repertoires in COVID-19. The assay was immunoSEQ multiplex PCR, and TCRdb's table has in-frame clones only and misses some. Here the sample spans about 100,000 clones, over 80% being singletons. The sequenced material came from peripheral blood. These receptors were collected from a man between 65 and 79 years old with active or convalescent COVID-19.

The chain uses TRBV4-1 and TRBJ1-1, with 7 bases lining up with TRBD1. Germline CDR1 reads MGHRA; CDR2 reads YSYEKL. The CDR3 runs to 16 residues. V lost 1 base, J lost 4 bases, and 9 bases stayed unmatched. Here the CDR3 DNA reads TGCGCCAGCAGCCAAGTCCCGACAGGGAGAGGCACTGAAGCTTTCTTT. Protein sequence: CASSQVPTGRGTEAFF.

V and J are TRBV2 and TRBJ1-2; 9 positions agree with TRBD1. V gave up 5 bases and J gave up 3 bases; unmatched junction bases: 1. CDR3 size: 13 residues. Germline CDR1 reads SNHLY; CDR2 reads FYNNEI. The CDR3 DNA reads TGTGCCAGCAGTCGGACAGGGGACTATGGCTACACCTTC. Its translation: CASSRTGDYGYTF.

The V and J genes are TRBV7-3 and TRBJ2-1; a weak D match, TRBD2 (6 bases). CDR1 is SGHTA and CDR2 is FQGTGA in the germline V gene. Trimming removed 4 bases at V and 0 bases at J, with 7 bases between. The CDR3 sequence is 14 residues long. CDR3: CASSWDSSYNEQFF. In DNA, the CDR3 is TGTGCCAGCAGCTGGGACTCCTCCTACAATGAGCAGTTCTTC.

The chain couples TRBV7-8 to TRBJ1-1, with D perhaps matching TRBD1 (5 bases). V shed 2 bases and J shed 0 bases, with 10 bases lying between them. Germline V gene lookup returns CDR1 SGHVS and CDR2 FQNEAQ. This CDR3 spans 15 amino acids. The CDR3 loop reads CASSLFWGVNTEAFF. Written as DNA, the CDR3 is TGTGCCAGCAGCTTATTTTGGGGGGTGAACACTGAAGCTTTCTTT.

This clone was detected only once. Other DNA sequences in the same sample also yield this CDR3. The rearrangement links TRBV9 to TRBJ1-4; 8 bases fit TRBD1. The CDR3 contains 16 residues. Trimming cost V 0 bases and J 4 bases; bases outside gene matches: 5. Germline V gives CDR1 SGDLS, CDR2 YYNGEE. The CDR3 loop is CASSVGRTGSNEKLFF. CDR3 in DNA: TGTGCCAGCAGCGTAGGGAGGACAGGGAGTAATGAAAAACTGTTTTTT.

The chain recombines TRBV2 with TRBJ1-3, with D hard to call. There are 13 residues in the CDR3. CDR1 is SNHLY and CDR2 is FYNNEI in the germline V gene. The germline V and J ends were trimmed by 6 bases and 0 bases, with 6 bases remaining between them. The CDR3 here is CASSVSSGNTIYF. The CDR3 DNA is TGTGCCAGCAGCGTGTCCTCTGGAAACACCATATATTTT.

Only one count was recorded for this clone. This rearrangement joins TRBV5-1 to TRBJ1-1; D is perhaps TRBD1 (6 bases). The CDR3 covers 14 residues. The germline V and J ends were trimmed by 4 bases and 3 bases, with 13 bases remaining between them. Germline V gives CDR1 SGHRS, CDR2 YFSETQ. CDR3 sequence reads: CASSTGTSYTEAFF. In nucleotides, the CDR3 is TGCGCCAGCAGCACCGGGACATCCTACACTGAAGCTTTCTTT. The full variable domain, completed using reference TRBV5-1 and TRBJ1-1, is KAGVTQTPRYLIKTRGQQVTLSCSPISGHRSVSWYQQTPGQGLQFLFEYFSETQRNKGNFPGRFSGRQFSNSRSEMNVSTLELGDSALYLCASSTGTSYTEAFFGQGTRLTVV.

The chain joins TRBV5-1 to TRBJ2-7; possible D gene TRBD2, 7 bases. CDR3 length equals 14 residues. V dropped 4 bases and J dropped 3 bases, with 14 bases sitting between them. Germline V lookup: CDR1 SGHRS, CDR2 YFSETQ. The CDR3 region has the DNA TGCGCCAGCAGCCAAGGGGGGGGTGGCTACGAGCAGTACTTC. It codes for CASSQGGGGYEQYF.

This chain connects TRBV6-2 or TRBV6-3 to TRBJ2-1; D might be TRBD1 (6 bases). The ends were cut back, 6 bases at V and 2 bases at J, with 14 bases in the middle. The CDR3 loop spans 15 amino acids. Per germline, CDR1 MNHEY and CDR2 SVGEGT. In DNA form, the CDR3 reads TGTGCCAGCAGCCAACAGGGTCCCACCTACAATGAGCAGTTCTTC. Its translation: CASSQQGPTYNEQFF.

The gene calls are TRBV28 and TRBJ1-3; 8 nucleotides align to TRBD1. Germline values: CDR1 MDHEN, CDR2 SYDVKM. The CDR3 covers 14 residues. V trimming: 5 bases; J trimming: 4 bases; junction bases outside the gene matches: 4. For the CDR3, the DNA is TGTGCCAGCAGTCCAGGGGGCACAGGAAACACCATATATTTT. Translating it yields CASSPGGTGNTIYF.

V gene TRBV6-5 combines with J gene TRBJ2-7; perhaps TRBD1 as D (6 bases). V was clipped by 0 bases and J by 4 bases, with 16 bases between them. The CDR3 loop spans 16 amino acids. CDR1 is MNHEY, CDR2 SVGAGI, per germline. CDR3 DNA sequence: TGTGCCAGCAGTTACTCGGGGGCAGGGGTCGGGTACGAGCAGTACTTC. Translated: CASSYSGAGVGYEQYF.

This chain connects TRBV15 to TRBJ1-3; 7 bases fit TRBD1. The CDR3 sequence is 17 residues long. Trimming took 0 bases from V and 0 from J; bases not matched to a gene: 5. Germline CDR1 reads LNHNV; CDR2 reads YYDKDF (reference sequence). DNA of the CDR3: TGTGCCACCAGCAGAGATGACAGGGACCCCTCTGGAAACACCATATATTTT. Amino acid sequence: CATSRDDRDPSGNTIYF. Together with reference TRBV15 and TRBJ1-3, the CDR3 gives the full variable domain: DAMVIQNPRYQVTQFGKPVTLSCSQTLNHNVMYWYQQKSSQAPKLLFHYYDKDFNNEADTPDNFQSRRPNTSFCFLDIRSPGLGDTAMYLCATSRDDRDPSGNTIYFGEGSWLTVV.

The V gene is TRBV9, the J gene TRBJ2-2, with 14 bases lining up with TRBD2. The CDR3 covers 16 residues. The V gene end was trimmed by 3 bases and the J gene end by 4 bases; junction bases not matched to a gene: 2. Germline-derived CDR1 and CDR2 are SGDLS and YYNGEE. CDR3 DNA sequence: TGTGCCAGCAGCGCCGGGACTAGCGGGGGCACCGGGGAGCTGTTTTTT. This encodes CASSAGTSGGTGELFF.

The rearrangement joins TRBV18 to TRBJ2-3; D possibly corresponds to TRBD2 (6 bases). Per germline, CDR1 KGHSH and CDR2 LQKENI. V lost 2 bases to trimming and J lost 8 bases, with 11 bases between them. The CDR3 loop spans 13 amino acids. DNA of the CDR3: TGTGCCAGCTCACCAGGCGACGGGAGTACGCAGTATTTT. It specifies CASSPGDGSTQYF.

This clone turned up a few times. The V call is TRBV5-4, the J call TRBJ2-7; 7 bases line up with TRBD1. Germline loops: CDR1 SGHNT, CDR2 YYREEE (reference sequence). The CDR3 sequence is 14 residues long. V was pared by 1 base and J by 2 bases, with 3 bases of the junction left unmatched. The CDR3 spells CASSLRTGPYEQYF. The CDR3, as DNA: TGTGCCAGCAGCTTGAGGACAGGTCCCTACGAGCAGTACTTC.

The chain carries TRBV2 and TRBJ1-1; D is unclear. Germline CDR1 reads SNHLY; CDR2 reads FYNNEI. The CDR3 extends over 14 amino acids. The V end was cut by 4 bases, the J end by 1 base, with 10 bases between. The DNA for the CDR3 is TGTGCCAGCAGTGGGCATAATCGGAACACTGAAGCTTTCTTT. This codes for CASSGHNRNTEAFF. Full variable domain (outside the CDR3, taken from reference TRBV2 and TRBJ1-1): EPEVTQTPSHQVTQMGQEVILRCVPISNHLYFYWYRQILGQKVEFLVSFYNNEISEKSEIFDDQFSVERPDGSNFTLKIRSTKLEDSAMYFCASSGHNRNTEAFFGQGTRLTVV.

This clone appeared a few times. The chain carries TRBV5-1 and TRBJ2-3; D is perhaps TRBD2 (6 bases). The CDR3 consists of 15 residues. Germline V CDR1 and CDR2: SGHRS, YFSETQ. Trimming removed 0 bases at V and 5 bases at J, with 13 bases between. The CDR3 loop is CASSLARRGGDTQYF. The CDR3 DNA is TGCGCCAGCAGCTTGGCGAGGAGGGGCGGAGATACGCAGTATTTT.

The chain joins TRBV28 to TRBJ1-2; TRBD1 might be the D (5 bases). Germline V gives CDR1 MDHEN, CDR2 SYDVKM. The CDR3 loop spans 14 amino acids. V dropped 2 bases and J dropped 4 bases, with 11 bases sitting between them. Here the CDR3 reads CASSLIGEGYGYTF. The CDR3 DNA reads TGTGCCAGCAGTTTAATAGGGGAGGGCTATGGCTACACCTTC.

The V gene is TRBV7-9, the J gene TRBJ2-3, with D possibly matching TRBD1 (6 bases). The germline V gene encodes CDR1 SEHNR and CDR2 FQNEAQ (reference sequence). V shed 5 bases and J shed 4 bases, with 13 bases lying between them. CDR3 length: 14 residues. The CDR3 reads CASSPQGFSDTQYF. CDR3 sequence (DNA): TGTGCCAGCAGCCCTCAGGGGTTCTCAGATACGCAGTATTTT. The entire variable domain, with the rest obtained from reference TRBV7-9 and TRBJ2-3, is as follows: DTGVSQNPRHKITKRGQNVTFRCDPISEHNRLYWYRQTLGQGPEFLTYFQNEAQLEKSRLLSDRFSAERPKGSFSTLEIQRTEQGDSAMYLCASSPQGFSDTQYFGPGTRLTVL.

This chain joins TRBV3-1 (or the pseudogene TRBV3-2) and TRBJ2-7; TRBD2 aligns across 14 bases. Germline loops: CDR1 LGHDT, CDR2 YNNKEL (reference sequence). V gave up 0 bases and J gave up 7 bases; unmatched junction bases: 8. This CDR3 is built from 17 residues. The DNA of the CDR3 is TGTGCCAGCAGCCAAGATGGACTAGCGGGGGGCGGAGGTGAGCAGTACTTC. It codes for CASSQDGLAGGGGEQYF.